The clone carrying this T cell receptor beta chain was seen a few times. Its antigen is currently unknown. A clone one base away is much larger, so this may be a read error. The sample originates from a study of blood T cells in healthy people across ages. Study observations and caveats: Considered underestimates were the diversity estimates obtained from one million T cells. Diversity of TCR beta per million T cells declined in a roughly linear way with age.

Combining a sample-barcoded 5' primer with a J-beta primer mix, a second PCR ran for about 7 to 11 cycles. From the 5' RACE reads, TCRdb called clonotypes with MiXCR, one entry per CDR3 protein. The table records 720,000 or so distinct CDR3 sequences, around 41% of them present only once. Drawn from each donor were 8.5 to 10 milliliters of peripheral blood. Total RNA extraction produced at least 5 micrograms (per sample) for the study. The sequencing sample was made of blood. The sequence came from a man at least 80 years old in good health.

As DNA, the CDR3 is TGCAGTGCTAGATCGGGAGGCCGCGCTTACGAGCAGTACTTC. Residues: CSARSGGRAYEQYF. V is TRBV20-1 and J is TRBJ2-7; 7 bases are a match to TRBD2. The V gene's germline CDR1 is DFQATT and CDR2 SNEGSKA (reference sequence). The CDR3 is 14 residues long. V lost 2 bases to trimming and J lost 4 bases; unmatched junction nucleotides: 8.